A single sample is the source of the 10 T cell receptor beta chains below, sequenced in a study of shared clonotypes between healthy human individuals. The assay was immunoSEQ multiplex PCR, and TCRdb's table has in-frame clones only and misses some. The sample lists about 1.5 million clones, 95% to 99% occurring once. The sequenced material came from naive CD4+ T cells sorted from blood. Subset indicated: CD45RA+ positively selected. All receptors come from a man aged 25 to 40 in good health.

V gene TRBV9 combines with J gene TRBJ1-1, with unresolved D. The germline CDR1 and CDR2 sequences are SGDLS and YYNGEE. The ends were cut back, 0 bases at V and 1 base at J, with 13 bases in the middle. This CDR3 is built from 16 residues. CDR3 protein: CASSVDLDRSNTEAFF. The CDR3, as DNA: TGTGCCAGCAGCGTAGATCTTGACCGATCGAACACTGAAGCTTTCTTT.

Only one count was recorded for this clone. The genes are TRBV7-7 and TRBJ2-1; TRBD1 is a possible D gene (6 bases). This CDR3 comprises 13 residues. The germline V and J ends were trimmed by 5 bases and 10 bases, with 15 bases remaining between them. Per the germline V gene, CDR1 is SSHAT and CDR2 is FNYEAQ (reference sequence). This CDR3 is CASSERQELEQFF. The CDR3, as DNA: TGTGCCAGCAGCGAGAGACAGGAGTTAGAGCAGTTCTTC.

The chain recombines TRBV5-1 with TRBJ2-1; 7 bases line up with TRBD1. This CDR3 region has 15 residues. Trimming cost V 4 bases and J 8 bases; bases outside gene matches: 12. Per germline, CDR1 SGHRS and CDR2 YFSETQ. The CDR3 reads CASSNRDSRTDEQFF. DNA for the CDR3: TGCGCCAGCAGCAACCGGGACAGTCGGACAGATGAGCAGTTCTTC.

The V gene is TRBV19, the J gene TRBJ2-7, with D possibly TRBD1 on 6 matching bases. Between the trimmed V and J ends, which lost 4 bases and 3 bases, there was a span of 13 bases. The CDR3 has 14 amino acids. Germline V gene data show CDR1 as LNHDA and CDR2 as SQIVND (reference sequence). The CDR3 region has the DNA TGTGCCAGTAGTACAGGGGCCGGGGTCTACGAGCAGTACTTC. Translated: CASSTGAGVYEQYF.

The chain links TRBV5-1 to TRBJ2-2; 11 positions match TRBD2. This CDR3 has 16 residues. Germline assignment: CDR1 SGHRS and CDR2 YFSETQ. Unmatched junction bases numbered 4, after V lost 5 bases and J lost 1 base. Here the CDR3 DNA reads TGCGCCAGCAGTCACGGGACTAGCGGGAACACCGGGGAGCTGTTTTTT. This sequence encodes CASSHGTSGNTGELFF.

The chain carries TRBV2 and TRBJ2-7; the match to TRBD2 covers 16 bases. Germline V gives CDR1 SNHLY, CDR2 FYNNEI. The CDR3 is 17 residues long. V gave up 6 bases and J gave up 2 bases; unmatched junction bases: 7. CDR3 region: CASRPGLAGGPTYEQYF. CDR3 bases: TGTGCCAGCAGGCCGGGACTAGCGGGAGGGCCAACCTACGAGCAGTACTTC.

As DNA, the CDR3 is TGTGCCAGCAGCTCTGAGTCAACTAATGAAAAACTGTTTTTT. It codes for CASSSESTNEKLFF. This chain connects TRBV5-4 to TRBJ1-4; no clear D. V was clipped by 3 bases and J by 0 bases, with 6 bases between them. The CDR3 spans 14 residues. Germline lookup yields CDR1 SGHNT and CDR2 YYREEE (reference sequence).

The V call is TRBV6-1, the J call TRBJ2-1; 7 positions match TRBD2. Germline V gene data show CDR1 as MNHNS and CDR2 as SASEGT. This CDR3 has 15 amino acids. Trimming removed 2 bases from V and 2 bases from J; junction bases left unmatched: 3. CDR3 amino acids: CASSERTSPYNEQFF. DNA for the CDR3: TGTGCCAGCAGTGAAAGGACTAGTCCCTACAATGAGCAGTTCTTC.

The chain couples TRBV11-2 to TRBJ2-7, with D unclear. This CDR3 region has 17 residues. Germline V gene sequence: CDR1 SGHAT, CDR2 FQNNGV. V was cut by 0 bases and J by 3 bases, with 18 bases left in between. CDR3: CASSLDGGRRLSYEQYF. The DNA for the CDR3 is TGTGCCAGCAGCTTAGACGGCGGCAGAAGATTAAGCTACGAGCAGTACTTC.

The chain combines TRBV27 with TRBJ2-7, with D tentatively TRBD1 or TRBD2 (5 bases each). Germline-derived CDR1 and CDR2 are MNHEY and SMNVEV (reference sequence). This CDR3 region has 11 residues. The CDR3 region is CVVGRTYEQYF. The DNA for the CDR3 is TGTGTCGTGGGACGGACCTACGAGCAGTACTTC.